This T cell receptor (beta chain) originates from a study of OX40 agonist ivuxolimab in advanced cancers. Overall study context: Ivuxolimab is a fully human IgG2 antibody that activates OX40 (CD134). Dose-escalation patients suffered from hepatocellular carcinoma, melanoma, renal cell or head and neck cancer.

The germline V gene encodes CDR1 SNHLY and CDR2 FYNNEI. This CDR3 contains 14 residues. V lost 3 bases and J 4 bases, leaving 12 bases between the germline ends. To note about this clone: Its antigen is undetermined.

Notes on the study in general: Average numbers of expanded clones were greater in CD8+ T cells than in CD4+.

The sampling schedule covered blood at baseline, cycle 4 day 1, and cycle 7 day 1. Only in-frame clones appear in the TCRdb table, and some are missing; sequencing was by immunoSEQ multiplex PCR. The repertoire includes about 90,000 clones, around 89% of them detected once, and 6.5% to 9% sits in the top ten. The source of this sequence is an adult with an advanced solid tumor such as melanoma, head and neck, liver or kidney cancer. The rearrangement uses TRBV2 and TRBJ1-1; D is unresolved. Source: CD4+ or CD8+ T cells sorted from blood, taken in a trial of the OX40 agonist ivuxolimab. CDR3 DNA sequence: TGTGCCAGCAGTGAGTGGGCAGCAGGCACTGAAGCTTTCTTT. This codes for CASSEWAAGTEAFF.